These T cell receptor beta chains were read from a single sample in a study of cytomegalovirus exposure and HLA in healthy donors. Sequencing used immunoSEQ multiplex PCR; TCRdb keeps in-frame clones, though not all of them. The sample includes roughly 120,000 clones, under 85% seen only once; the top ten take around 5%. Sequencing was performed on PBMCs. These receptor sequences come from a man aged 30-40 years in good health and CMV-seropositive. Both conserved end residues are part of each CDR3. The order of the fields is CDR3 protein, J gene, V gene.

CASSFRSGGRSIQYF | TRBJ2-5 | TRBV28
CASSEAPGTEAFF | TRBJ1-1 | TRBV5-1
CASRGAGTGGGSYTF | TRBJ1-2 | TRBV6-1
CASSEVAGAGEETQYF | TRBJ2-5 | TRBV6-1
CAWSIGGQMNTEAFF | TRBJ1-1 | TRBV30
CASSAGLAGGRASYNEQFF | TRBJ2-1 | TRBV2
CASSPSGIQETQYF | TRBJ2-5 | TRBV11-3
CAWSGSSRGNIQYF | TRBJ2-4 | TRBV30
CASSEGSGRENEQFF | TRBJ2-1 | TRBV2
CSVLRLAGLYYEQYF | TRBJ2-7 | TRBV29-1
CASSSTSGGPDTQYF | TRBJ2-3 | TRBV11-3
CASSSTGTTDTQYF | TRBJ2-3 | TRBV13
CASGASHQETQYF | TRBJ2-5 | TRBV7-2
CASSVAMYQETQYF | TRBJ2-5 | TRBV7-2
CASSYSRLGEAFF | TRBJ1-1 | TRBV6-5
CASSPSGTGDSPLHF | TRBJ1-6 | TRBV4-3
CASSQDRDGGYNEQFF | TRBJ2-1 | TRBV4-3
CASSIQGSGANVLTF | TRBJ2-6 | TRBV6-4
CASSVGQVGKGYTF | TRBJ1-2 | TRBV9
CASSEIPGGGYGYTF | TRBJ1-2 | TRBV6-1
CASSGRDGAYEQYF | TRBJ2-7 | TRBV7-9
CASSRDWGAYNEQFF | TRBJ2-1 | TRBV7-8
CASSLTVFNQPQHF | TRBJ1-5 | TRBV7-2
CASRTGINEKLFF | TRBJ1-4 | TRBV2
CASSPLWNTEAFF | TRBJ1-1 | TRBV6-5
CASSALAGPYEQYF | TRBJ2-7 | TRBV9
CASGRTSSETQYF | TRBJ2-5 | TRBV7-2
CASSLGGGREAFF | TRBJ1-1 | TRBV7-6
CASILTTGGAGGYTF | TRBJ1-2 | TRBV28
CASSDRTSGGSRTDTQYF | TRBJ2-3 | TRBV25-1
CASSLETNQETQYF | TRBJ2-5 | TRBV5-1
CASSQERYSYEQYF | TRBJ2-7 | TRBV4-2
CASSAGPPLSNEQFF | TRBJ2-1 | TRBV9
CASSEASSGANVLTF | TRBJ2-6 | TRBV6-1
CATSRGSGPWDNFYEQYF | TRBJ2-7 | TRBV15
CASSPAPFVGGYEQYF | TRBJ2-7 | TRBV7-2
CASSLPGTSREQYF | TRBJ2-7 | TRBV7-2
CASRGGAGGTDTQYF | TRBJ2-3 | TRBV6-6
CASSSDRGQHEQYF | TRBJ2-7 | TRBV6-6
CASSLAKLAGLSTDTQYF | TRBJ2-3 | TRBV7-2
CASSEGLYGSNQPQHF | TRBJ1-5 | TRBV6-1
CAWTTGDNEQFF | TRBJ2-1 | TRBV30
CASSVTGTVYEQYF | TRBJ2-7 | TRBV5-1
CASSQGGGYTDTQYF | TRBJ2-3 | TRBV5-1
CASSDGPIPNQPQHF | TRBJ1-5 | TRBV9
CASSSGSGGARSYEQYF | TRBJ2-7 | TRBV5-5
CASSLYPGSNEKLFF | TRBJ1-4 | TRBV5-1
CASSVAGNTEAFF | TRBJ1-1 | TRBV6-4
CASSPTTLRWSYEQYF | TRBJ2-7 | TRBV18
CASSPGTRGGSYNEQFF | TRBJ2-1 | TRBV18
CASSVSGQGLYSNQPQHF | TRBJ1-5 | TRBV19
CAWSSGGGYTF | TRBJ1-2 | TRBV30
CASSPLRGKTGNQPQHF | TRBJ1-5 | TRBV5-1
CASSLTGGEQYF | TRBJ2-7 | TRBV5-1
CASSLWTSGGAEETQYF | TRBJ2-5 | TRBV28
CASSYSSGAGYF | TRBJ1-3 | TRBV6-6
CAWSVYRGSGNTIYF | TRBJ1-3 | TRBV30
CASNRGYTGELFF | TRBJ2-2 | TRBV2
CASKITDSSYEQYF | TRBJ2-7 | TRBV6-4